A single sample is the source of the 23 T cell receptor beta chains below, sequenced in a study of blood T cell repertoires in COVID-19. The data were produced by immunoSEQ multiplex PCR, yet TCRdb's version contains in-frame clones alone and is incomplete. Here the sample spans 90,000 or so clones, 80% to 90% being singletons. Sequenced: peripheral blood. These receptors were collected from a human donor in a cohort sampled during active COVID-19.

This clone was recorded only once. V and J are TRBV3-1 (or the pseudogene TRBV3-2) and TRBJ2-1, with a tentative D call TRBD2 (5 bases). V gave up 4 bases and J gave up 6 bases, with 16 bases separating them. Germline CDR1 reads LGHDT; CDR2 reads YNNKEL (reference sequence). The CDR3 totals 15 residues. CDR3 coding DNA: TGTGCCAGCAGCCCCCTGGGCGGGTTGGGCAATGAGCAGTTCTTC. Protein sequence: CASSPLGGLGNEQFF.

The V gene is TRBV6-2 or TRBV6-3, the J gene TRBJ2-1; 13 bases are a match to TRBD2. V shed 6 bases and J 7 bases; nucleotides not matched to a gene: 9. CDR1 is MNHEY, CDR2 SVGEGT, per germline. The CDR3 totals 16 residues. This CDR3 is CASSSWTSGGSNEQFF. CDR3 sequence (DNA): TGTGCCAGCAGCTCTTGGACTAGCGGGGGCTCGAATGAGCAGTTCTTC.

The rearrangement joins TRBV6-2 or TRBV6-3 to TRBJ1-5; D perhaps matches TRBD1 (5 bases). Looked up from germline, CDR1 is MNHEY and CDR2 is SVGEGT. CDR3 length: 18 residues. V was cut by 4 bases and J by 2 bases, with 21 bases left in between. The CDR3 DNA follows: TGTGCCAGCAGTTCCCACCCTGGGGGGTTTGGTGGCAATCAGCCCCAGCATTTT. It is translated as CASSSHPGGFGGNQPQHF.

CDR3 region: CASSPSGNIRADNEQFF. The CDR3 coding sequence is TGTGCCAGCAGCCCTTCCGGGAATATCCGGGCTGACAATGAGCAGTTCTTC. This chain joins TRBV5-4 and TRBJ2-1, with TRBD2 as a possible D gene (5 bases). V shed 4 bases and J shed 5 bases, with 22 bases lying between them. Germline V gene lookup returns CDR1 SGHNT and CDR2 YYREEE (reference sequence). The CDR3 is made up of 17 amino acids.

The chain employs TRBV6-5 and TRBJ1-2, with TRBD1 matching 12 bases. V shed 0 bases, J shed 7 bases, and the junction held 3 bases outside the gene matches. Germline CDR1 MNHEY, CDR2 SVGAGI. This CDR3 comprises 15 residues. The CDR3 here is CASSYSGQGAGGYTF. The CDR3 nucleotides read TGTGCCAGCAGTTACTCGGGACAGGGGGCTGGTGGCTACACCTTC.

The CDR3 DNA reads as TGTGCCAGCAGCGAGGGACAGGGGCCTAATTCACCCCTCCACTTT. Residues: CASSEGQGPNSPLHF. The chain links TRBV9 to TRBJ1-6, with 10 bases fitting TRBD1. The length of the CDR3 is 15 residues. Germline V gene data show CDR1 as SGDLS and CDR2 as YYNGEE. After removal of 3 bases from V and 6 bases from J, the junction contained 3 bases not matched to a gene.

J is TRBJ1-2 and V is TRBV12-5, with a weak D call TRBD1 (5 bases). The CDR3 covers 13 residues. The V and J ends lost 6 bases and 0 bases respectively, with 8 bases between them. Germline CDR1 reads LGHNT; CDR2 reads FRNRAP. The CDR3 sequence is CASGDTSNYGYTF. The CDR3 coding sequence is TGTGCTAGTGGGGACACTTCTAACTATGGCTACACCTTC. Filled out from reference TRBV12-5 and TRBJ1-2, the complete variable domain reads DARVTQTPRHKVTEMGQEVTMRCQPILGHNTVFWYRQTMMQGLELLAYFRNRAPLDDSGMPKDRFSAEMPDATLATLKIQPSEPRDSAVYFCASGDTSNYGYTFGSGTRLTVV.

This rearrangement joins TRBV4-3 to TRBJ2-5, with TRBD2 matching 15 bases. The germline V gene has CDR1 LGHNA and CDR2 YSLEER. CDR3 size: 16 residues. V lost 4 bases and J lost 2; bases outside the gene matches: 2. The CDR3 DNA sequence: TGCGCCAGCAGCCGTGGACTAGCGGGGGGGCAAGAGACCCAGTACTTC. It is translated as CASSRGLAGGQETQYF.

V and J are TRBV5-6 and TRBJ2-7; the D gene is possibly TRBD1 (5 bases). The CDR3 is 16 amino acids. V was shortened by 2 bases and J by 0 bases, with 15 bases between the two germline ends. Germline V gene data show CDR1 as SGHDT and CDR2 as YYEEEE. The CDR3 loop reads CASSFGASSSSYEQYF. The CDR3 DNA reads TGTGCCAGCAGCTTTGGGGCTTCCTCGAGCTCCTACGAGCAGTACTTC.

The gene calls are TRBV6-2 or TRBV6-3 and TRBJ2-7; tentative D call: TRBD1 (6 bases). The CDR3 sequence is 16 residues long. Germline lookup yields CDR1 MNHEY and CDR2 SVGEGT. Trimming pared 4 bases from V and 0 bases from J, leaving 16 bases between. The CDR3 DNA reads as TGTGCCAGCAGTTTGAACAGGGCCGTCATCTCCTACGAGCAGTACTTC. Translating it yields CASSLNRAVISYEQYF.

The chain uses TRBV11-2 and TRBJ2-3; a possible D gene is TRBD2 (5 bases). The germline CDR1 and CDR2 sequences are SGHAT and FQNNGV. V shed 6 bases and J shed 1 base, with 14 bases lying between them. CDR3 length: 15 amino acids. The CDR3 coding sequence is TGTGCCAGCAGTCCTTCCTACGGGGGCACAGATACGCAGTATTTT. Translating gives CASSPSYGGTDTQYF.

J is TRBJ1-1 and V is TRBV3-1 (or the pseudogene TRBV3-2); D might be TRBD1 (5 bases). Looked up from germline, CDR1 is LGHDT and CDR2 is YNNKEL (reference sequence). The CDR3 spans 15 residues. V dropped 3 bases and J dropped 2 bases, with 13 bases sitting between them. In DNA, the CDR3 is TGTGCCAGCAGCCAGGGGCAGACCTTAAACACTGAAGCTTTCTTT. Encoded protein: CASSQGQTLNTEAFF.

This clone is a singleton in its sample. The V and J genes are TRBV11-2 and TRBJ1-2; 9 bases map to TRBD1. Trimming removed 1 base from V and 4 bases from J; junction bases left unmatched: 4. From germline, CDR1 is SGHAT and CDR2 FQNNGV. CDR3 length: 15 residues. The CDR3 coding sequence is TGTGCCAGCAGCTTAGGACAGGGGGATGTCTATGGCTACACCTTC. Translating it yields CASSLGQGDVYGYTF.

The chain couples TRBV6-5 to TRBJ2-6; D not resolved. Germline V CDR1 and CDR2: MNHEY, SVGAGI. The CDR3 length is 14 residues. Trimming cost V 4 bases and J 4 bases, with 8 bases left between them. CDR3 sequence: CASSSVFGANVLTF. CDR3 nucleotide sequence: TGTGCCAGCAGTTCCGTGTTCGGGGCCAACGTCCTGACTTTC.

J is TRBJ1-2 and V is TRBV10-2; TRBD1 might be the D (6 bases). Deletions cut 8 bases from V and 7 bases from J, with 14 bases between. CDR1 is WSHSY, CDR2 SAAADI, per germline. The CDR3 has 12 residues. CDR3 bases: TGCGCCAGCTCGGCAGGGGAGGGTGGCTACACCTTC. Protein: CASSAGEGGYTF.

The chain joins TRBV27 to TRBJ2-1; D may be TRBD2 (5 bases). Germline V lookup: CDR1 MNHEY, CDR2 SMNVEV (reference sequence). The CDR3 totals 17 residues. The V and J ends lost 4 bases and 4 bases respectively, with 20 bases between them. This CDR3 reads CASSSVAPGVLYNEQFF. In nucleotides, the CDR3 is TGTGCCAGCAGTTCCGTGGCCCCCGGGGTGCTATACAATGAGCAGTTCTTC.

CDR3 DNA sequence: TGTGCCATCAGTGTGGGATTAGCGGGGGAAGGGTACGAGCAGTACTTC. This sequence encodes CAISVGLAGEGYEQYF. The V and J genes are TRBV10-3 and TRBJ2-7; 9 positions match TRBD2. CDR1 and CDR2 (germline): ENHRY, SYGVKD. CDR3 size: 16 residues. The V and J ends lost 4 bases and 4 bases, in that order; junction bases with no gene match: 11.

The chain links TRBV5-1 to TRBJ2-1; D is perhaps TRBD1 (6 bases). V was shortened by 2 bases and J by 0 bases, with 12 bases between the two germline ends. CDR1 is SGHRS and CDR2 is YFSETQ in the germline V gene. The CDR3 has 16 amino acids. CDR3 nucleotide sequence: TGCGCCAGCAGCTTCTACAGGGCGAGCTCCTACAATGAGCAGTTCTTC. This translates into CASSFYRASSYNEQFF.

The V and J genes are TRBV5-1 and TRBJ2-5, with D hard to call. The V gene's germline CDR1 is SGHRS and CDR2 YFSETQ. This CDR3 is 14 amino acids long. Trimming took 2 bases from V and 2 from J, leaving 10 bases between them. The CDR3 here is CASSFWAEQETQYF. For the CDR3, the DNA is TGCGCCAGCAGCTTTTGGGCAGAACAAGAGACCCAGTACTTC.

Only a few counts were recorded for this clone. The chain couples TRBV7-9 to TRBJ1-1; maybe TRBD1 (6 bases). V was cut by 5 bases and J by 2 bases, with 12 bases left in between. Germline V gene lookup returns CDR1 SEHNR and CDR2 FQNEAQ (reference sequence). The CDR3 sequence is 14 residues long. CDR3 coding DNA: TGTGCCAGCAGCCCCAGGACAGCCAACACTGAAGCTTTCTTT. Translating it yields CASSPRTANTEAFF.

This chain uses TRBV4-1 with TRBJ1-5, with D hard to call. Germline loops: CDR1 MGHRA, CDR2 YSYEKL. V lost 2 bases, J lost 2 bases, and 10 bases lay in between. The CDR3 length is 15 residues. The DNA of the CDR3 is TGCGCCAGCAGCCAAAGATTGCAGGGCAATCAGCCCCAGCATTTT. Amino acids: CASSQRLQGNQPQHF.

The CDR3: CASTKLAGGYQSQYF. The CDR3 DNA follows: TGTGCCAGCACCAAACTAGCGGGGGGATATCAGTCCCAGTACTTC. The V and J genes are TRBV7-9 and TRBJ2-5, with 12 bases aligning to TRBD2. Looked up from germline, CDR1 is SEHNR and CDR2 is FQNEAQ (reference sequence). CDR3 size: 15 residues. Trimming took 7 bases from V and 9 from J; bases not matched to a gene: 12.

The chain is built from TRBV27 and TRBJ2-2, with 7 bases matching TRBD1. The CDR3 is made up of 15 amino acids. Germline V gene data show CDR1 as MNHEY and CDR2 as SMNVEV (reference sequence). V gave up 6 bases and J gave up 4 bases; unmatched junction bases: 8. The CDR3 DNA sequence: TGTGCCAGCAGGTCAGGGACAGCGACCACCGGGGAGCTGTTTTTT. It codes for CASRSGTATTGELFF.